These 20 T cell receptor beta chains came from one sample sequenced in a study of T-cell memory formation after mild COVID-19. MiXCR, applied by TCRdb to the 5' RACE reads, yields one record per CDR3 protein. The sample records over 500,000 distinct CDR3 sequences, roughly 17% being singletons. The sample was PBMCs or a T cell subset sorted from them (not recorded which). These receptors were collected from an adult woman who had mild COVID-19 (a few samples of this study predate the infection). Cell type and time point are not known.

The chain couples TRBV12-3 or TRBV12-4 to TRBJ2-7; TRBD1 matches 9 bases. V was clipped by 5 bases and J by 5 bases; unmatched bases: 1. CDR3 size: 12 residues. The CDR3 loop is CASSGQGNEQYF. CDR3 bases: TGTGCCAGCAGTGGACAGGGGAACGAGCAGTACTTC.

This clonotype was found a few times. The chain is built from TRBV12-3 or TRBV12-4 and TRBJ1-2; 9 bases are a match to TRBD1. Germline trimming cut 5 bases from V and 4 bases from J; bases unmatched to any gene: 11. This CDR3 has 16 residues. This CDR3 is CASSQAQGAFFYGYTF. DNA for the CDR3: TGTGCCAGCAGTCAAGCACAGGGGGCGTTTTTCTATGGCTACACCTTC.

The sample holds a few counts of this clonotype. The CDR3 bases are TGTGCCAGTAGTATAGGCCTGGGACAGAGCAATCAGCCCCAGCATTTT. This sequence encodes CASSIGLGQSNQPQHF. This rearrangement joins TRBV19 to TRBJ1-5; 7 bases align to TRBD1. The CDR3 consists of 16 residues. V was clipped by 1 base and J by 1 base; unmatched bases: 4. Germline assignment: CDR1 LNHDA and CDR2 SQIVND (reference sequence).

The J gene is TRBJ2-7, the V gene TRBV24-1; 7 bases map to TRBD2. Germline V gene sequence: CDR1 KGHDR, CDR2 SFDVKD. V trimming: 3 bases; J trimming: 3 bases; junction bases outside the gene matches: 7. The CDR3 length is 15 residues. Written as DNA, the CDR3 is TGTGCCACCAGTGATCCAACTAGCGCGTACTACGAGCAGTACTTC. Protein product: CATSDPTSAYYEQYF.

The gene calls are TRBV7-2 and TRBJ1-3; D not certain. From germline, CDR1 is SGHTA and CDR2 FQGNSA. This CDR3 spans 12 amino acids. V gave up 5 bases and J gave up 2 bases, with 4 bases separating them. The CDR3: CASSPAGNTIYF. The CDR3 region has the DNA TGTGCCAGCAGCCCGGCTGGAAACACCATATATTTT.

This clonotype has just a few counts. The chain joins TRBV7-2 to TRBJ2-3; 14 bases line up with TRBD2. V dropped 2 bases and J dropped 5; count of bases not matched to a gene: 12. CDR1 and CDR2 (germline): SGHTA, FQGNSA. The CDR3 has 19 amino acids. Here the CDR3 DNA reads TGTGCCAGCAGCTTAAAGGAGGCGGGACTAGCGGGAGTTGTAGATACGCAGTATTTT. This gives the protein CASSLKEAGLAGVVDTQYF.

The gene calls are TRBV5-1 and TRBJ2-5, with a possible D match to TRBD1 (5 bases). V gave up 4 bases and J gave up 7 bases, with 14 bases separating them. The CDR3 covers 13 residues. Germline V lookup: CDR1 SGHRS, CDR2 YFSETQ. CDR3 region: CASSGTGDWTQYF. Here the CDR3 DNA reads TGCGCCAGCAGCGGAACAGGTGACTGGACCCAGTACTTC.

This clonotype turned up a few times. The rearrangement joins TRBV5-1 to TRBJ2-7, with D possibly being TRBD2 (6 bases). Germline CDR1 SGHRS, CDR2 YFSETQ. This CDR3 has 13 amino acids. Trimming took off 6 bases at V and 5 bases at J, with 15 bases between the two ends. In nucleotides, the CDR3 is TGCGCCAGCACCCTGGGGGGAAGCGACGAGCAGTACTTC. It yields the protein CASTLGGSDEQYF.

The chain carries TRBV24-1 and TRBJ1-2; TRBD1 matches 9 bases. After removal of 7 bases from V and 3 bases from J, the junction contained 5 bases not matched to a gene. There are 14 residues in the CDR3. Germline values: CDR1 KGHDR, CDR2 SFDVKD. The CDR3 is CATSPTGGHYGYTF. CDR3 nucleotide sequence: TGTGCCACCAGCCCTACAGGGGGCCACTATGGCTACACCTTC.

V gene TRBV11-2 combines with J gene TRBJ2-3; D is uncertain. The length of the CDR3 is 15 residues. Per the germline V gene, CDR1 is SGHAT and CDR2 is FQNNGV. V was pared by 6 bases and J by 3 bases, with 16 bases between. CDR3 DNA: TGTGCCAGCAGTCCTCACCGAGGTGGGACAGATACGCAGTATTTT. Translated: CASSPHRGGTDTQYF.

The V call is TRBV9, the J call TRBJ2-1; TRBD1 matches at 9 bases. The CDR3 extends over 17 amino acids. Germline lookup yields CDR1 SGDLS and CDR2 YYNGEE. Germline trimming cut 1 base from V and 6 bases from J; bases unmatched to any gene: 11. The CDR3 DNA follows: TGTGCCAGCAGCGTACGGGACAGGGTCACGGGATTCAATGAGCAGTTCTTC. As protein: CASSVRDRVTGFNEQFF.

This clonotype was seen more than once but under ten times. This chain connects TRBV5-8 to TRBJ1-5, with D unresolved. Per germline, CDR1 SGHTS and CDR2 YDEGEE. This CDR3 has 14 residues. Trimming took 2 bases from V and 9 from J, leaving 15 bases between them. This chain's CDR3 is CASSFLRNPRPQHF. In DNA, the CDR3 is TGTGCCAGCAGCTTCTTGAGGAACCCTCGGCCCCAGCATTTT.

V gene TRBV5-8 combines with J gene TRBJ2-6; 7 nucleotides line up with TRBD1. The CDR3 has 18 amino acids. CDR1 is SGHTS, CDR2 YDEGEE, per germline. Unmatched junction bases numbered 11, after V lost 5 bases and J lost 0 bases. The CDR3 coding sequence is TGTGCCAGCAGTTCCCGGACAGGACTTTCCTCTGGGGCCAACGTCCTGACTTTC. This encodes CASSSRTGLSSGANVLTF.

This clonotype was seen more than once but under ten times. The CDR3 DNA follows: TGCAGTGCCCCCCAGGGAGCTTCTACAGATACGCAGTATTTT. Translating gives CSAPQGASTDTQYF. The rearrangement links TRBV20-1 to TRBJ2-3, with D tentatively TRBD1 or TRBD2 (5 bases each). The length of the CDR3 is 14 residues. CDR1 is DFQATT, CDR2 SNEGSKA, per germline (reference sequence). Deletions cut 6 bases from V and 3 bases from J, with 16 bases between.

The V and J genes are TRBV3-1 and TRBJ2-7; TRBD2 matches 8 bases. V lost 5 bases and J lost 7; bases outside the gene matches: 10. This CDR3 region has 14 residues. Germline V lookup: CDR1 LGHDT, CDR2 YNNKEL (reference sequence). This chain's CDR3 is CASSGSGKAREQYF. The DNA for the CDR3 is TGTGCCAGCAGCGGTAGCGGGAAGGCGCGGGAGCAGTACTTC.

The rearrangement uses TRBV7-2 and TRBJ1-2; a weak D match, TRBD1 (5 bases). Germline V gene sequence: CDR1 SGHTA, CDR2 FQGNSA. This CDR3 spans 15 amino acids. With 4 bases removed from V and 8 bases from J, the gap between germline ends came to 20 bases. DNA for the CDR3: TGTGCCAGCAGCTCCTCGACAGCCGGAGCCCGGGGCTACACCTTC. This sequence encodes CASSSSTAGARGYTF.

This clonotype was counted a few times. The chain couples TRBV20-1 to TRBJ2-7, with D possibly TRBD2 on 6 matching bases. CDR1 DFQATT and CDR2 SNEGSKA come from the germline V gene (reference sequence). Deletions cut 3 bases from V and 3 bases from J, with 12 bases between. The CDR3 is 13 residues long. CDR3 coding DNA: TGCAGTGCTAGTGGGAGGCTCAACTACGAGCAGTACTTC. Translating it yields CSASGRLNYEQYF.

This clonotype turned up a few times. The chain links TRBV5-6 to TRBJ2-5; 7 bases map to TRBD2. From germline, CDR1 is SGHDT and CDR2 YYEEEE. CDR3 length: 14 residues. Trimming removed 5 bases from V and 1 base from J; junction bases left unmatched: 5. The CDR3 DNA follows: TGTGCCAGCAGATCCGGACTAGTCCAAGAGACCCAGTACTTC. Translating it yields CASRSGLVQETQYF.

The chain couples TRBV6-5 to TRBJ2-7; D is perhaps TRBD1 (5 bases). Germline CDR1 MNHEY, CDR2 SVGAGI. There are 14 residues in the CDR3. Trimming left V 2 bases short and J 5 bases short, with 13 bases between. The CDR3 nucleotides read TGTGCCAGCAGTTACGCCGGCAGGGTCAACGAGCAGTACTTC. This sequence encodes CASSYAGRVNEQYF.

The count of this clonotype is one. This sequence joins TRBV27 and TRBJ2-1; the D is unclear. With 2 bases removed from V and 7 bases from J, the gap between germline ends came to 12 bases. The CDR3 covers 14 residues. Germline V gives CDR1 MNHEY, CDR2 SMNVEV (reference sequence). CDR3 protein: CASSLRRRNNEQFF. The CDR3 nucleotides read TGTGCCAGCAGTTTACGGCGGAGAAATAATGAGCAGTTCTTC.